The present T cell receptor beta chain was sequenced within a study of T-cell reconstitution after alpha-beta-depleted transplantation in children. This clonotype was picked up many times. Its antigen is undetermined. Unique molecular identifiers were used to barcode this TCRbeta library. Via MiXCR, TCRdb re-called the PCR reads, giving one row per CDR3 protein. This table has a few hundred thousand distinct CDR3 sequences, roughly 13% appearing once. General study findings and limits: One year post-transplant, T-cell counts and diversity were largely derived from T cells produced anew.

The receptor was derived from a male patient between 5 and 17 years old who had a stem cell transplant for acute myeloid leukemia, so the T cells may come from the graft donor. The specimen was PBMCs, mostly from graft donor cells, collected 360 days after TCRalphabeta/CD19-depleted stem cell transplant.

CDR3 DNA sequence: TGTGCTAGTGGTCCATCAGGATTCTCAAGCACCGGGGAGCTGTTTTTT. Encoded protein: CASGPSGFSSTGELFF. This chain joins TRBV12-5 and TRBJ2-2; D gene unclear. V shed 5 bases and J shed 4 bases, with 17 bases lying between them. This CDR3 has 16 amino acids. Looked up from germline, CDR1 is LGHNT and CDR2 is FRNRAP.